The 8 T cell receptor beta chains below all came from one sample that was sequenced in a study of read filtering for tumor transcriptome and immune sequencing. Molecular barcoded adaptors covering alpha/delta and beta/gamma chains were used on 400 ng RNA. One entry per CDR3 protein, called by TCRdb with MiXCR from the reads. The sample lists some 80,000 distinct CDR3 sequences, approximately 13% occurring once. The specimen sequenced was a population of CD138-negative cells sorted from bone marrow. These receptors were collected from a donor aged 40 or older with multiple myeloma.

About this clonotype: This may come from a read error, since a much larger clone is one base off. The chain combines TRBV9 with TRBJ1-1, with D uncertain. This CDR3 has 15 amino acids. Trimming removed 5 bases from V and 1 base from J, with 15 bases in between. Germline loops: CDR1 SGDLS, CDR2 YYNGEE. CDR3 nucleotide sequence: TGTGCCAGCAGACCAAGAGGACGCGCGAACACTGAAGCTTTCTTT. Translating it yields CASRPRGRANTEAFF.

This clonotype was counted at least ten times. This chain links TRBV4-1 with TRBJ2-7, with TRBD2 matching 8 bases. Germline CDR1 MGHRA, CDR2 YSYEKL. The CDR3 loop spans 16 amino acids. The ends lost 4 bases at V and 6 bases at J; junction bases unmatched: 14. In nucleotides, the CDR3 is TGCGCCAGCAGCCGGGCCGGGGACCACGCGGGGGGCGAGCAGTACTTC. Its translation: CASSRAGDHAGGEQYF.

This clonotype was seen ten or more times. The CDR3 region is CASSQESSGRITDTQYF. Here the CDR3 DNA reads TGCGCCAGCAGCCAAGAATCTAGCGGGAGGATCACAGATACGCAGTATTTT. The rearrangement uses TRBV4-1 and TRBJ2-3, with TRBD2 identical over 11 bases. Germline V lookup: CDR1 MGHRA, CDR2 YSYEKL. J was trimmed by 2 bases and V by 0 bases; bases with no gene match: 4. This CDR3 region has 17 residues.

At least ten counts were recorded for this clonotype. This chain connects TRBV28 to TRBJ2-7, with D unclear. The CDR3 runs 14 residues. Deletions cut 5 bases from V and 0 bases from J, with 11 bases between. Germline V gene lookup returns CDR1 MDHEN and CDR2 SYDVKM. CDR3 bases: TGTGCCAGCAGTCCGCCGGGTCGCTCCTACGAGCAGTACTTC. Translated: CASSPPGRSYEQYF.

As to this clonotype: A much larger clone differs from this one at a single base, so this may be a read error. The rearrangement uses TRBV12-3 or TRBV12-4 and TRBJ1-1, with 7 nucleotides matching TRBD1. The CDR3 loop spans 16 amino acids. V trimming: 6 bases; J trimming: 3 bases; junction bases outside the gene matches: 13. The CDR3 sequence: CASSFPVTGSDTEAFF. For the CDR3, the DNA is TGTGCCAGCAGCTTCCCTGTGACAGGGTCCGACACTGAAGCTTTCTTT.

The chain recombines TRBV2 with TRBJ2-1; the match to TRBD2 covers 8 bases. V trimming: 1 base; J trimming: 7 bases; junction bases outside the gene matches: 6. The CDR3 length is 15 residues. Germline V CDR1 and CDR2: SNHLY, FYNNEI. Written as DNA, the CDR3 is TGTGCCAGCAGTGAAGAGCGGGAGTGGAAAAATGAGCAGTTCTTC. Amino acids: CASSEEREWKNEQFF.

Notes on this clonotype: This sequence may be a read error, since a much larger clone differs from it by one base. The V and J genes are TRBV20-1 and TRBJ2-5; TRBD2 might be the D (6 bases). The CDR3 is made up of 14 amino acids. Trimming shortened V by 6 bases and J by 9 bases, and 23 bases separated the two germline ends. Germline V gene lookup returns CDR1 DFQATT and CDR2 SNEGSKA (reference sequence). The CDR3 here is CSADPGRLGEAQYF. As DNA, the CDR3 is TGCAGTGCCGACCCAGGGCGCCTTGGGGAGGCCCAGTACTTC.

V is TRBV28 and J is TRBJ2-7; 7 bases are a match to TRBD1. Germline V gene sequence: CDR1 MDHEN, CDR2 SYDVKM. The CDR3 runs 15 residues. V shed 6 bases, J shed 2 bases, and the junction held 10 bases outside the gene matches. CDR3 amino acids: CASSSTGEGPYEQYF. The DNA for the CDR3 is TGTGCCAGCAGCTCTACAGGGGAAGGCCCCTACGAGCAGTACTTC.